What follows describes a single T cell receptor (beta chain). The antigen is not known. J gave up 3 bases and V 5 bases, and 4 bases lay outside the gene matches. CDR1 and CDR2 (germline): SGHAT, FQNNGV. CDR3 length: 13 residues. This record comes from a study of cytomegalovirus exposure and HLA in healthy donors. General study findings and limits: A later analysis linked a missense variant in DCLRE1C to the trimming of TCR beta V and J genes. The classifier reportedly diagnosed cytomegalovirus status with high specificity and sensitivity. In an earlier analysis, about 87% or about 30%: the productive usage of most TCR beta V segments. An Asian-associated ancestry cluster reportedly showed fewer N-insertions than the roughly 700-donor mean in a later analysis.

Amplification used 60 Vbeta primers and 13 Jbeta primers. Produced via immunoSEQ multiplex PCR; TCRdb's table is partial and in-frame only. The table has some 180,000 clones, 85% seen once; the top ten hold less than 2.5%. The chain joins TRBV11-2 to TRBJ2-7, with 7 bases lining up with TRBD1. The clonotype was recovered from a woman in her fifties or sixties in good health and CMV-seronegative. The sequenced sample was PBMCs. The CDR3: CASSLRDSYEQYF. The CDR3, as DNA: TGTGCCAGCAGCCTCCGGGACAGCTACGAGCAGTACTTC.